These 19 T cell receptor beta chains originate from one sample sequenced in a study of response to subunit inactivated influenza vaccine. TCRdb itself ran the RT-PCR reads through MiXCR, one entry per CDR3 protein. This sample has more than 550,000 distinct CDR3 sequences; approximately 12% occur once, and the top ten carry about 9.4%. Source: PBMCs from blood, taken on the day of vaccination. The receptors originated from a man aged 50 to 59 who received an inactivated influenza vaccine.

There are many counts of this clonotype. The chain combines TRBV5-1 with TRBJ2-3, with 7 bases lining up with TRBD1. Germline values: CDR1 SGHRS, CDR2 YFSETQ. The CDR3 runs 14 residues. V gave up 4 bases and J gave up 2 bases; unmatched junction bases: 4. The CDR3 sequence is CASSRTGHTDTQYF. As DNA, the CDR3 is TGCGCCAGCAGCCGGACAGGACACACAGATACGCAGTATTTT.

This clonotype turned up a few times. The rearrangement links TRBV12-3 or TRBV12-4 to TRBJ1-3, with TRBD1 identical over 7 bases. The junction had 11 bases not matched to a gene; V was cut back by 5 bases and J by 4 bases. This CDR3 comprises 16 residues. The CDR3 sequence is CASSPTDRVLGNTIYF. The CDR3 DNA reads TGTGCCAGCAGTCCTACAGACAGGGTTTTAGGAAACACCATATATTTT.

In this sample, this clonotype turned up a few times. The CDR3 DNA reads as TGTGCCAGCCGTGAAGGGACAGGAACCTACGAGCAGTACTTC. Protein: CASREGTGTYEQYF. The J gene is TRBJ2-7, the V gene TRBV7-8, with 8 bases aligning to TRBD1. V dropped 8 bases and J dropped 2; count of bases not matched to a gene: 8. Germline V gene data show CDR1 as SGHVS and CDR2 as FQNEAQ. This CDR3 region has 14 residues. Supplemented by reference TRBV7-8 and TRBJ2-7, the full variable domain reads GAGVSQSPRYKVAKRGQDVALRCDPISGHVSLFWYQQALGQGPEFLTYFQNEAQLDKSGLPSDRFFAERPEGSVSTLKIQRTQQEDSAVYLCASREGTGTYEQYFGPGTRLTVT.

The rearrangement links TRBV12-3 or TRBV12-4 to TRBJ2-1; no definite D call. The length of the CDR3 is 11 residues. Trimming stripped 5 bases from V and 10 bases from J, with 9 bases between. The DNA for the CDR3 is TGTGCCAGCAGTATTGTACTGGAGCAGTTCTTC. Protein: CASSIVLEQFF.

This clonotype turned up a few times. The rearrangement uses TRBV5-6 and TRBJ2-1; 8 positions match TRBD1. Unmatched junction bases numbered 9, after V lost 4 bases and J lost 0 bases. Per the germline V gene, CDR1 is SGHDT and CDR2 is YYEEEE. The CDR3 is 17 residues long. This CDR3 is CASSPQRGTGSYNEQFF. DNA of the CDR3: TGTGCCAGCAGCCCCCAAAGGGGGACAGGCTCCTACAATGAGCAGTTCTTC.

The table lists this clonotype with a few counts. V and J are TRBV29-1 and TRBJ2-3; no firm D call. The CDR3 loop spans 14 amino acids. Germline assignment: CDR1 SQVTM and CDR2 ANQGSEA. Trimming took 4 bases from V and 0 from J, leaving 11 bases between them. The CDR3 loop reads CSVGAGASTDTQYF. CDR3 nucleotide sequence: TGCAGCGTTGGCGCAGGTGCTAGCACAGATACGCAGTATTTT.

In this sample, this clonotype turned up a few times. V usage is TRBV7-2 and J usage is TRBJ2-3; D is unclear. The V gene lost 1 base and the J gene lost 4 bases, with 9 bases spanning the gap. CDR1 SGHTA and CDR2 FQGNSA come from the germline V gene. The CDR3 runs 14 residues. Here the CDR3 DNA reads TGTGCCAGCAGCTTAGTATTTGTTTCAGATACGCAGTATTTT. This translates into CASSLVFVSDTQYF. Looking up the rest from reference TRBV7-2 and TRBJ2-3 gives the full variable domain: GAGVSQSPSNKVTEKGKDVELRCDPISGHTALYWYRQSLGQGLEFLIYFQGNSAPDKSGLPSDRFSAERTGGSVSTLTIQRTQQEDSAVYLCASSLVFVSDTQYFGPGTRLTVL.

This clonotype turned up a few times. CDR3: CASSLSPQGNSPLHF. CDR3 nucleotide sequence: TGTGCCAGCAGTCTCTCCCCCCAGGGGAATTCACCCCTCCACTTT. The genes are TRBV27 and TRBJ1-6; D perhaps matches TRBD1 (6 bases). V shed 5 bases and J shed 7 bases, with 15 bases lying between them. Germline V gene lookup returns CDR1 MNHEY and CDR2 SMNVEV (reference sequence). This CDR3 spans 15 amino acids.

This clonotype came up a few times. V and J are TRBV30 and TRBJ1-6; D gene ambiguous. Germline V lookup: CDR1 GTSNPN, CDR2 SVGIG (reference sequence). The CDR3 is 14 residues long. The V end lost 3 bases, the J end lost 13 bases, and 19 bases lay between the germline ends. The CDR3 spells CAWRRRTASVPLHF. CDR3 nucleotide sequence: TGTGCCTGGAGGAGGAGGACCGCATCAGTCCCCCTCCACTTT.

The rearrangement uses TRBV12-3 or TRBV12-4 and TRBJ2-3; the D call may be TRBD1 or TRBD2 (6 bases each). The CDR3 loop spans 16 amino acids. The V and J ends lost 3 bases and 3 bases respectively, with 16 bases between them. DNA of the CDR3: TGTGCCAGCAGTTTGAGGGGGAGGAGCGGTACAGATACGCAGTATTTT. Translated, it gives CASSLRGRSGTDTQYF.

The chain uses TRBV6-1 and TRBJ2-7; 7 bases agree with TRBD1. The CDR3 is 13 residues long. V was pared by 7 bases and J by 5 bases, with 8 bases of the junction left unmatched. CDR1 is MNHNS, CDR2 SASEGT, per germline. CDR3 amino acids: CASNRNRGDEQYF. Written as DNA, the CDR3 is TGTGCCAGCAATAGAAACAGGGGCGACGAGCAGTACTTC.

The CDR3 reads CASTSDYQETQYF. CDR3 in DNA: TGTGCCAGCACCTCGGACTACCAAGAGACCCAGTACTTC. The chain couples TRBV28 to TRBJ2-5, with D maybe TRBD2 (5 bases). V was clipped by 7 bases and J by 0 bases, with 9 bases between them. The CDR3 totals 13 residues. The germline V gene encodes CDR1 MDHEN and CDR2 SYDVKM. The entire variable domain, with the rest obtained from reference TRBV28 and TRBJ2-5, is as follows: DVKVTQSSRYLVKRTGEKVFLECVQDMDHENMFWYRQDPGLGLRLIYFSYDVKMKEKGDIPEGYSVSREKKERFSLILESASTNQTSMYLCASTSDYQETQYFGPGTRLLVL.

V is TRBV29-1 and J is TRBJ2-5, with D perhaps TRBD2 (5 bases). The CDR3 runs to 12 residues. Trimming took off 2 bases at V and 7 bases at J, with 11 bases between the two ends. CDR1 is SQVTM and CDR2 is ANQGSEA in the germline V gene. Here the CDR3 reads CSVETSSGTQYF. CDR3 DNA sequence: TGCAGCGTTGAAACGAGCAGCGGGACCCAGTACTTC.

This clonotype has only a few counts. The gene calls are TRBV6-6 and TRBJ2-7; D remains ambiguous. The V and J ends lost 0 bases and 4 bases respectively, with 4 bases between them. CDR1 and CDR2 from the germline V gene are MNHNY and SVGAGI (reference sequence). This CDR3 is built from 12 residues. CDR3 coding DNA: TGTGCCAGCAGTTACTCTCCATACGAGCAGTACTTC. Translating gives CASSYSPYEQYF.

This clonotype came up a few times. The gene calls are TRBV20-1 and TRBJ2-5, with D unclear. Germline lookup yields CDR1 DFQATT and CDR2 SNEGSKA (reference sequence). V gave up 6 bases and J gave up 2 bases, with 19 bases separating them. This CDR3 region has 15 residues. The DNA of the CDR3 is TGCAGTGCAGGGCCTTACAACCACCCTCAAGAGACCCAGTACTTC. Translation gives CSAGPYNHPQETQYF.

This clonotype was observed a handful of times. V is TRBV5-1 and J is TRBJ2-5; 7 bases are a match to TRBD1. The V and J ends lost 5 bases and 1 base, in that order; junction bases with no gene match: 14. The CDR3 is 17 residues long. Germline assignment: CDR1 SGHRS and CDR2 YFSETQ. The CDR3 DNA reads TGCGCCAGCAGTAACACAGGGGAAGTGGGTCCCCAAGAGACCCAGTACTTC. This encodes CASSNTGEVGPQETQYF. Using reference TRBV5-1 and TRBJ2-5 for the parts outside the CDR3, the full variable domain is KAGVTQTPRYLIKTRGQQVTLSCSPISGHRSVSWYQQTPGQGLQFLFEYFSETQRNKGNFPGRFSGRQFSNSRSEMNVSTLELGDSALYLCASSNTGEVGPQETQYFGPGTRLLVL.

The genes are TRBV12-3 or TRBV12-4 and TRBJ2-5, with 9 nucleotides matching TRBD1. The length of the CDR3 is 14 residues. V shed 5 bases, J shed 4 bases, and the junction held 5 bases outside the gene matches. DNA for the CDR3: TGTGCCAGCAGTCCGCGGGACAGGGTAGAGACCCAGTACTTC. This translates into CASSPRDRVETQYF.

The gene calls are TRBV20-1 and TRBJ2-2; 7 nucleotides match TRBD1. CDR3 length equals 15 residues. V lost 2 bases and J lost 0; bases outside the gene matches: 3. CDR1 DFQATT and CDR2 SNEGSKA come from the germline V gene (reference sequence). DNA of the CDR3: TGCAGTGCTAGACCAGGGGGTACGAACACCGGGGAGCTGTTTTTT. Encoded protein: CSARPGGTNTGELFF.

This clonotype was picked up a small number of times. The rearrangement uses TRBV6-6 and TRBJ2-7, with TRBD2 matching 10 bases. This CDR3 is 13 amino acids long. The V segment lost 8 bases and the J segment 4 bases; nucleotides outside the gene matches: 5. The germline V gene encodes CDR1 MNHNY and CDR2 SVGAGI (reference sequence). The CDR3 spells CASGSGRVYEQYF. The CDR3 coding sequence is TGTGCCAGCGGCAGCGGGAGGGTTTACGAGCAGTACTTC.